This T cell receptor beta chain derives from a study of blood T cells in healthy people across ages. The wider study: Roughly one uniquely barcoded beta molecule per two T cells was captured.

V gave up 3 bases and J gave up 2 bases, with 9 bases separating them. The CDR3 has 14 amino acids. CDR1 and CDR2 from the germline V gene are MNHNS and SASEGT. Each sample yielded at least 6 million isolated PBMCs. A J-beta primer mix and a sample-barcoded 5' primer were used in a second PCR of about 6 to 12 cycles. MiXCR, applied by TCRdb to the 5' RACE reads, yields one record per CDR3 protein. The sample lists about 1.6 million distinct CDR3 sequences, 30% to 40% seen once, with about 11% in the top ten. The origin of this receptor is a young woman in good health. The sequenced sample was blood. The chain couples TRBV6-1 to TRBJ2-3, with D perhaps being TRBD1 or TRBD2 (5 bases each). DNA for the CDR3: TGTGCCAGCAGTGAGAGGGGAGACACAGATACGCAGTATTTT. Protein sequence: CASSERGDTDTQYF.